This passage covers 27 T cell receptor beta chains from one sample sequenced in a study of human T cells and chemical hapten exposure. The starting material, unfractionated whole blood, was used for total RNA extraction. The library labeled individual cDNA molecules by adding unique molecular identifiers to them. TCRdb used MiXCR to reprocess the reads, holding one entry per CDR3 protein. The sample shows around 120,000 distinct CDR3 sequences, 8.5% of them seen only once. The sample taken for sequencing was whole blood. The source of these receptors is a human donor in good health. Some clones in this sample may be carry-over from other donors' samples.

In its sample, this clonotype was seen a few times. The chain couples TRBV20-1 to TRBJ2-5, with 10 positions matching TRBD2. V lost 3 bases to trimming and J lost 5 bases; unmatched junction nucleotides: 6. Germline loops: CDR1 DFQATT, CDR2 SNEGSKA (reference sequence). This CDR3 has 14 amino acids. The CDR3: CSARSGRAGETQYF. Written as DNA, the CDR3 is TGCAGTGCTAGGAGCGGGAGGGCCGGGGAGACCCAGTACTTC.

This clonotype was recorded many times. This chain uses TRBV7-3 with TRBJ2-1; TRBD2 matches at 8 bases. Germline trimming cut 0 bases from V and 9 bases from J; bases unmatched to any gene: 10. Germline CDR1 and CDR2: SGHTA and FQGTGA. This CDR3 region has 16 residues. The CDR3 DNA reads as TGTGCCAGCAGCTTAACCCCAGAGCGGGGGTTGGGTGAGCAGTTCTTC. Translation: CASSLTPERGLGEQFF.

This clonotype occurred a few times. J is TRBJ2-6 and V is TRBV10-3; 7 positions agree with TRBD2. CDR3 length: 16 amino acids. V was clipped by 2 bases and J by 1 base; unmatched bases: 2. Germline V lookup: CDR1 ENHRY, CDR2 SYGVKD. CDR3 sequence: CAISEGGGSGANVLTF. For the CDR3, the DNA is TGTGCCATCAGTGAGGGCGGGGGTTCTGGGGCCAACGTCCTGACTTTC.

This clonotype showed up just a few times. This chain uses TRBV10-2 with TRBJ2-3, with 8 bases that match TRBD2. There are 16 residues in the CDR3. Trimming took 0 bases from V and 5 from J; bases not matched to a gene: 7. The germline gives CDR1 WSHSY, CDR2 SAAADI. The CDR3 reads CASSESGSGEGDTQYF. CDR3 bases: TGCGCCAGCAGTGAGTCGGGTAGCGGGGAGGGAGATACGCAGTATTTT.

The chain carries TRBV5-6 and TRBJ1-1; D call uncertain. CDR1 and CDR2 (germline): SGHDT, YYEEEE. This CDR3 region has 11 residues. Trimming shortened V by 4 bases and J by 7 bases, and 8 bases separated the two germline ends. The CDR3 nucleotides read TGTGCCAGCAGCACGAATCATGAAGCTTTCTTT. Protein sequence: CASSTNHEAFF.

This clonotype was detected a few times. The CDR3 DNA reads TGCGCCAGCAGCAGGGAAGGGACAGGAGGGCGTGGCGGGGAGCTGTTTTTT. Protein: CASSREGTGGRGGELFF. The chain couples TRBV5-1 to TRBJ2-2; 8 positions match TRBD1. J was trimmed by 7 bases and V by 4 bases; bases with no gene match: 15. Per the germline V gene, CDR1 is SGHRS and CDR2 is YFSETQ. The CDR3 loop spans 17 amino acids.

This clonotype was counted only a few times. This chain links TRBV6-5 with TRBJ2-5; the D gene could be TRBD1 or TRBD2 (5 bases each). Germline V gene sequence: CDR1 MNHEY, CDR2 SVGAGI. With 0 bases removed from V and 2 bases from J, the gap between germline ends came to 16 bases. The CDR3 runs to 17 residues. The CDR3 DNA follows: TGTGCCAGCAGTTACTCGATCCGGGACGAATGGCAAGAGACCCAGTACTTC. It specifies CASSYSIRDEWQETQYF.

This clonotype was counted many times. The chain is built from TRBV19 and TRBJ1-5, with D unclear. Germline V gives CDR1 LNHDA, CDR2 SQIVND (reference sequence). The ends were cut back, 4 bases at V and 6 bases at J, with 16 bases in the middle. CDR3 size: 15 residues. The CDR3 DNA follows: TGTGCCAGTAGTACCCGACACGGTGGCGGTCAGCCCCAGCATTTT. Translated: CASSTRHGGGQPQHF.

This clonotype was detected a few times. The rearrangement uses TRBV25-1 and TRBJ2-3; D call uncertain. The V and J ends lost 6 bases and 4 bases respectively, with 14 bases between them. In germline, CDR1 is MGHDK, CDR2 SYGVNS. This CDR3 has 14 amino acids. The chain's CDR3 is CASSPLRAPDTQYF. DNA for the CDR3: TGTGCCAGCAGCCCCCTCCGGGCCCCAGATACGCAGTATTTT. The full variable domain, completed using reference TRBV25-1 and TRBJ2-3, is EADIYQTPRYLVIGTGKKITLECSQTMGHDKMYWYQQDPGMELHLIHYSYGVNSTEKGDLSSESTVSRIRTEHFPLTLESARPSHTSQYLCASSPLRAPDTQYFGPGTRLTVL.

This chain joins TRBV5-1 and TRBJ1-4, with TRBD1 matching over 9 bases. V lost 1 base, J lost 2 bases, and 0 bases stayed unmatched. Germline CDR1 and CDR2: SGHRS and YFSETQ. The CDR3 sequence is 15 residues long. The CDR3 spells CASSLTGGTNEKLFF. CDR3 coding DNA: TGCGCCAGCAGCTTGACAGGGGGCACTAATGAAAAACTGTTTTTT.

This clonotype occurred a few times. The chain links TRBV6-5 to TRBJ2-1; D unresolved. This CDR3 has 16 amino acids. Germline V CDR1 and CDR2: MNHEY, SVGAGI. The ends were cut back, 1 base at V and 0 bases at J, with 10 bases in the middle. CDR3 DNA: TGTGCCAGCAGTTACTTGGACGCGCCCTCCTACAATGAGCAGTTCTTC. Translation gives CASSYLDAPSYNEQFF.

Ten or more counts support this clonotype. The CDR3 region is CASSHGSMGYSPLHF. In DNA form, the CDR3 reads TGTGCCAGCAGTCATGGGTCGATGGGTTATTCACCCCTCCACTTT. V gene TRBV28 combines with J gene TRBJ1-6; no clear D gene. V was cut by 5 bases and J by 8 bases, with 16 bases left in between. This CDR3 region has 15 residues. Germline CDR1 is MDHEN and CDR2 is SYDVKM.

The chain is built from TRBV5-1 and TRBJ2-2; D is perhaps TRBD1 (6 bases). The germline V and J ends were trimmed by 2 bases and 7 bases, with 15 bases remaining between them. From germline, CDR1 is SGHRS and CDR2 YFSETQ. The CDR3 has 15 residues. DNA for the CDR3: TGCGCCAGCAGCTTCTCGACAGGAATTAACGGGGAGCTGTTTTTT. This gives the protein CASSFSTGINGELFF.

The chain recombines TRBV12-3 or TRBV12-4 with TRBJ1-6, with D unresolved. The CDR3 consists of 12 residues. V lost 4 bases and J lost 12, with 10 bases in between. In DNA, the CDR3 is TGTGCCAGCAGTTGGGCTAGCGGACCCCTCCACTTT. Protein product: CASSWASGPLHF.

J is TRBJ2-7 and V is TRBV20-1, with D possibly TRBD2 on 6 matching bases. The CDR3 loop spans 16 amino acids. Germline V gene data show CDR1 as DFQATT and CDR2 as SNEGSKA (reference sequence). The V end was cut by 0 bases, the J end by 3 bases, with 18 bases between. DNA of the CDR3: TGCAGTGCTAGAGATGTAGAGGGTAGCGGTCTCTACGAGCAGTACTTC. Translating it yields CSARDVEGSGLYEQYF.

The DNA for the CDR3 is TGTGCCAGCAGCTTGTCTAACTATGGCTACACCTTC. This sequence encodes CASSLSNYGYTF. The chain combines TRBV5-5 with TRBJ1-2; D is unclear. The germline CDR1 and CDR2 sequences are SGHKS and YYEKEE (reference sequence). The V end lost 1 base, the J end lost 0 bases, and 1 base lay between the germline ends. CDR3 length: 12 amino acids.

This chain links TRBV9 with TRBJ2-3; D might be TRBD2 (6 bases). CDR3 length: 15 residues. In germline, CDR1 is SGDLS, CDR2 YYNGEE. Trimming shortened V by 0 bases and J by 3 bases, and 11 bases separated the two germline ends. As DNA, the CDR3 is TGTGCCAGCAGCGTAGGTCCAGGGAGGACAGATACGCAGTATTTT. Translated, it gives CASSVGPGRTDTQYF.

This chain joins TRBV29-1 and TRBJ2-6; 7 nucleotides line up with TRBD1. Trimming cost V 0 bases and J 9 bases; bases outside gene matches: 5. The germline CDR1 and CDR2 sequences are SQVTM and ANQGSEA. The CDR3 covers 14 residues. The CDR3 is CSVEDTGTDNVLTF. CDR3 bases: TGCAGCGTTGAAGATACCGGGACAGACAACGTCCTGACTTTC.

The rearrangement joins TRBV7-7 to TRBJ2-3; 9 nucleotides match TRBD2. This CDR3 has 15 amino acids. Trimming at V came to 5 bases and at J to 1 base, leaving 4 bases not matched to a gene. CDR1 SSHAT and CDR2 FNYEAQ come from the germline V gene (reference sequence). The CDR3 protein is CASSVSGSGTDTQYF. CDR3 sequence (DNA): TGTGCCAGCAGCGTTAGCGGGAGCGGCACAGATACGCAGTATTTT.

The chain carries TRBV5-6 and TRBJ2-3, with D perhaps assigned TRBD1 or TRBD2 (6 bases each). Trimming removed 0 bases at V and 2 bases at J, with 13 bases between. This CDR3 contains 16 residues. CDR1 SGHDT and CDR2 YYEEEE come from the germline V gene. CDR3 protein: CASSLVGGLLTDTQYF. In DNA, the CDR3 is TGTGCCAGCAGCTTGGTAGGGGGGCTACTCACAGATACGCAGTATTTT.

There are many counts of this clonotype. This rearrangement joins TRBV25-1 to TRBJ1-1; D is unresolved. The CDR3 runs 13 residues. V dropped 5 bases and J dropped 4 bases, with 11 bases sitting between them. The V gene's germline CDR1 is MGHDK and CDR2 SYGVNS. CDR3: CASSTGVGTEAFF. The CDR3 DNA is TGTGCCAGCAGTACGGGCGTGGGCACTGAAGCTTTCTTT.

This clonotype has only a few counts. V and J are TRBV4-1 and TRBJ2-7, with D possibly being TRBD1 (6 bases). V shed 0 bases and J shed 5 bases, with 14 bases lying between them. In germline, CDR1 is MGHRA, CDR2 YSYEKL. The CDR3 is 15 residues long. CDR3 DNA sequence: TGCGCCAGCAGCCAAGAGGGGACACCGAGAGACGAGCAGTACTTC. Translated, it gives CASSQEGTPRDEQYF.

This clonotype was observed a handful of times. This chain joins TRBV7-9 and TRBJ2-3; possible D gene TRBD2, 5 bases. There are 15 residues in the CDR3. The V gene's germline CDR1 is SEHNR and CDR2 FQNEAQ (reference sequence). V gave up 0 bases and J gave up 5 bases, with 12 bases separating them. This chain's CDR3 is CASSLATRGLDTQYF. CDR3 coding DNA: TGTGCCAGCAGCTTAGCCACCCGGGGTCTAGATACGCAGTATTTT.

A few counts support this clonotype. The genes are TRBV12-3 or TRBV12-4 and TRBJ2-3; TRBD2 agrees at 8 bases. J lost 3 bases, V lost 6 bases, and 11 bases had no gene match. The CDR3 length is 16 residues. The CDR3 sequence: CASSPFAGGGTDTQYF. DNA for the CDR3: TGTGCCAGCAGCCCCTTTGCCGGGGGGGGGACAGATACGCAGTATTTT.

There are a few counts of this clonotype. The DNA of the CDR3 is TGTGCCTGGAGTCCTATGTTTGGAGATACGCAGTATTTT. Amino acids: CAWSPMFGDTQYF. The J gene is TRBJ2-3, the V gene TRBV30; D remains ambiguous. Trimming took 2 bases from V and 5 from J, leaving 11 bases between them. The CDR3 is 13 residues long. Germline lookup yields CDR1 GTSNPN and CDR2 SVGIG (reference sequence).

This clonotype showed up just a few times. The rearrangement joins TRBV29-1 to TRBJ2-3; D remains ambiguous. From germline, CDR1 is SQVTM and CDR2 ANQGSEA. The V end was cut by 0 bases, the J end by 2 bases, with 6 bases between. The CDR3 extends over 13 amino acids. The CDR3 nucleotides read TGCAGCGTTGAAGATGACACCACAGATACGCAGTATTTT. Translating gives CSVEDDTTDTQYF.

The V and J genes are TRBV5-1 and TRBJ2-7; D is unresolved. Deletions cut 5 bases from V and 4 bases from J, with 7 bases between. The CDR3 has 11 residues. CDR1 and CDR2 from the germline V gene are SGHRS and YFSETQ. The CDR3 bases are TGCGCCAGCAGTTGGGGTTACGAGCAGTACTTC. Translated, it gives CASSWGYEQYF.